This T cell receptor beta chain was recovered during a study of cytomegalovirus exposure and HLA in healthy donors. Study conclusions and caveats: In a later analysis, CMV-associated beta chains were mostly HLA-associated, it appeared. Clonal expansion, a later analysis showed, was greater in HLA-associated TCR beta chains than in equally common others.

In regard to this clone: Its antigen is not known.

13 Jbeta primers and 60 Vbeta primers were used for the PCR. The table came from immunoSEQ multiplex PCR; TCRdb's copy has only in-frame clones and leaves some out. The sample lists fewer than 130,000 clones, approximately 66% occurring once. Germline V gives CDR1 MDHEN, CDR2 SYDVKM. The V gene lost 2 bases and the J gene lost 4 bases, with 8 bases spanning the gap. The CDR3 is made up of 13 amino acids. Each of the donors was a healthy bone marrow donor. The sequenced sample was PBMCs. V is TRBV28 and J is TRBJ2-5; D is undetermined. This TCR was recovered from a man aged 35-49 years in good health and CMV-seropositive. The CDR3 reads CASSLMSGETQYF. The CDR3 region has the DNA TGTGCCAGCAGTTTAATGTCGGGAGAGACCCAGTACTTC.